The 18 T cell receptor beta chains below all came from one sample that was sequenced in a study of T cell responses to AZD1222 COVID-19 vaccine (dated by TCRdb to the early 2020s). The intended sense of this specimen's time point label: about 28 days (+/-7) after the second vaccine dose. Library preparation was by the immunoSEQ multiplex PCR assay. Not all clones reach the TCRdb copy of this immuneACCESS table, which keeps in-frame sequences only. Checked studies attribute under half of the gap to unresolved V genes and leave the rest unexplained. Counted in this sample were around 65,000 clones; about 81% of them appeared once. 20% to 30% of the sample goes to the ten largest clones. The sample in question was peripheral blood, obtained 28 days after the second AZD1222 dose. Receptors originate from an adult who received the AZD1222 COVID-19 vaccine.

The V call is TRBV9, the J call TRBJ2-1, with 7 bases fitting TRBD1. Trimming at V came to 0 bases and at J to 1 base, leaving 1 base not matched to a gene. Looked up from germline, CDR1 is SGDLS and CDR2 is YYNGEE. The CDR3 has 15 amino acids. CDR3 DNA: TGTGCCAGCAGCGTAGAGGGACAGTCCTACAATGAGCAGTTCTTC. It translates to CASSVEGQSYNEQFF.

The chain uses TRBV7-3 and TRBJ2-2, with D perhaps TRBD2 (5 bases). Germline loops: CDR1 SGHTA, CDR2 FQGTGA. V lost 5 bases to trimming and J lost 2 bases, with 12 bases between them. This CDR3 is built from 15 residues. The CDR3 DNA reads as TGTGCCAGCAGCCCCATCCGGGGTAACACCGGGGAGCTGTTTTTT. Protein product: CASSPIRGNTGELFF.

CDR3 sequence (DNA): TGCGCCAGCAGCCAAGATCCGACAGGTCTATTATCCGAGCAGTACTTC. Protein product: CASSQDPTGLLSEQYF. V and J are TRBV4-1 and TRBJ2-7; perhaps TRBD1 as D (6 bases). CDR3 length equals 16 residues. Germline V gene sequence: CDR1 MGHRA, CDR2 YSYEKL. V gave up 0 bases and J gave up 6 bases, with 18 bases separating them.

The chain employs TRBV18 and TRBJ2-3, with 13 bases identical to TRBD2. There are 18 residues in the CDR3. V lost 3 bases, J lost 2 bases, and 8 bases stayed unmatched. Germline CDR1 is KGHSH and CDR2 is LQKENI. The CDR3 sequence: CASSPRRGTSGNTDTQYF. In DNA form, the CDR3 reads TGTGCCAGCTCACCTCGTCGGGGGACTAGCGGGAACACAGATACGCAGTATTTT. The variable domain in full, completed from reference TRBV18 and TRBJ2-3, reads NAGVMQNPRHLVRRRGQEARLRCSPMKGHSHVYWYRQLPEEGLKFMVYLQKENIIDESGMPKERFSAEFPKEGPSILRIQQVVRGDSAAYFCASSPRRGTSGNTDTQYFGPGTRLTVL.

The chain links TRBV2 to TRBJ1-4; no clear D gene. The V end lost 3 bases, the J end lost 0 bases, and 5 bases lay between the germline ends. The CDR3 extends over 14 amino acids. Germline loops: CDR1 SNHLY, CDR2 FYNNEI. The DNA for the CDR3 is TGTGCCAGCAGTGACCCCTCAACTAATGAAAAACTGTTTTTT. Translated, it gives CASSDPSTNEKLFF.

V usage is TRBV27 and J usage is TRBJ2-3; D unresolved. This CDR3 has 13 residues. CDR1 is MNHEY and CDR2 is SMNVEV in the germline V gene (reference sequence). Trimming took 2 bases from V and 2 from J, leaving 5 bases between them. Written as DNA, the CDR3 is TGTGCCAGCAGTTTAAGGTACACAGATACGCAGTATTTT. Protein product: CASSLRYTDTQYF.

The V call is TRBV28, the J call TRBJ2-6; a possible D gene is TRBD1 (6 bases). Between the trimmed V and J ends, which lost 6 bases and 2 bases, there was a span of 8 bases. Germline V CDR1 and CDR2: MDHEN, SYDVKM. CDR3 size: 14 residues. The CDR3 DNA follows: TGTGCCAGCAGCCAGGGGCCTGGGGCCAACGTCCTGACTTTC. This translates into CASSQGPGANVLTF.

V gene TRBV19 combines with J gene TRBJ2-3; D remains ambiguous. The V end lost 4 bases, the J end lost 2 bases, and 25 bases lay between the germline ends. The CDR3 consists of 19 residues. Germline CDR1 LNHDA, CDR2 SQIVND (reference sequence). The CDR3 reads CASSRSPHATVPSTDTQYF. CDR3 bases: TGTGCCAGTAGTAGATCCCCCCATGCAACCGTTCCGTCCACAGATACGCAGTATTTT.

CDR3 protein: CASSLGQGANTGELFF. For the CDR3, the DNA is TGCGCCAGCAGCTTGGGGCAGGGTGCGAACACCGGGGAGCTGTTTTTT. V gene TRBV5-1 combines with J gene TRBJ2-2; D is possibly TRBD1 (5 bases). Germline CDR1 reads SGHRS; CDR2 reads YFSETQ. The CDR3 loop spans 16 amino acids. Trimming left V 0 bases short and J 0 bases short, with 9 bases between.

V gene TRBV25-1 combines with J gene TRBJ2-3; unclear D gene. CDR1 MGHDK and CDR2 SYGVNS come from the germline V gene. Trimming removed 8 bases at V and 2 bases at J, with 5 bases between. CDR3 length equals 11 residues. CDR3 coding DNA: TGTGCCAGCTCCTCCACAGATACGCAGTATTTT. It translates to CASSSTDTQYF.

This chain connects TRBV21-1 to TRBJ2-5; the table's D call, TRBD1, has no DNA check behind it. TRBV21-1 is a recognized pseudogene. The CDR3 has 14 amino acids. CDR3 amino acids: CASSKGGPKETQYF. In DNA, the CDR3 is TGTGCCAGCAGCAAAGGGGGGCCGAAGGAGACCCAGTACTTC.

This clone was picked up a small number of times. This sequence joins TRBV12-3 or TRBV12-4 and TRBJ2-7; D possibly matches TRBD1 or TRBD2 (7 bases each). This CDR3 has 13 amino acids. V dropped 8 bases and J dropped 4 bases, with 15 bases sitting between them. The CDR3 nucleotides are TGTGCCAGCGGAACAGGGGAGGGGTACGAGCAGTACTTC. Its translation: CASGTGEGYEQYF.

CDR3 region: CASSLGPYNEQFF. CDR3 coding DNA: TGTGCCAGCAGTTTAGGTCCTTACAATGAGCAGTTCTTC. This sequence joins TRBV12-3 or TRBV12-4 and TRBJ2-1; no clear D. The CDR3 consists of 13 residues. V lost 1 base and J lost 4, with 5 bases in between.

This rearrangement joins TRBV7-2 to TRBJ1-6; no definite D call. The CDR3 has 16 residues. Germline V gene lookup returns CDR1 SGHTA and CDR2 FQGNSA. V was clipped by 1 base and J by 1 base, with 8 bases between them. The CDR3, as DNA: TGTGCCAGCAGCTTAGTGGGCGGGTCCTATAATTCACCCCTCCACTTT. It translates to CASSLVGGSYNSPLHF.

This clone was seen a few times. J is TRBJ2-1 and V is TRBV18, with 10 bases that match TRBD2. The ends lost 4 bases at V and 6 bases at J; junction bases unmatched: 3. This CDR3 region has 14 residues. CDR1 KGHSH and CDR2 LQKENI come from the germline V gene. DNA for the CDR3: TGTGCCAGCTCACGTACTAGCGGGGTCAATGAGCAGTTCTTC. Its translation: CASSRTSGVNEQFF.

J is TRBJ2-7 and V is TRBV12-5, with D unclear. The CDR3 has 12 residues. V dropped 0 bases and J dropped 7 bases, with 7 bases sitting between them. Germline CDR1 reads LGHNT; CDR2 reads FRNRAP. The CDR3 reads CASGLVVGEQYF. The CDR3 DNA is TGTGCTAGTGGTTTGGTAGTGGGTGAGCAGTACTTC.

CDR3 nucleotides: TGTGCCTGGGGTCTTCGTCGGGGGCTGGATGAAAAACTGTTTTTT. As protein: CAWGLRRGLDEKLFF. This chain links TRBV30 with TRBJ1-4; perhaps TRBD1 as D (6 bases). Deletions cut 5 bases from V and 6 bases from J, with 19 bases between. The V gene's germline CDR1 is GTSNPN and CDR2 SVGIG (reference sequence). The CDR3 contains 15 residues.

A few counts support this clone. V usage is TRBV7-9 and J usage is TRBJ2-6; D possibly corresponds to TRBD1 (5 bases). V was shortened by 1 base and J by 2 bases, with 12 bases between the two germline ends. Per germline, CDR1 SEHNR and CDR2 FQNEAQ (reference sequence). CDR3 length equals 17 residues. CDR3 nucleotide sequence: TGTGCCAGCAGCTTAGGTGGCAGGGCGACTGGGGCCAACGTCCTGACTTTC. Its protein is CASSLGGRATGANVLTF.